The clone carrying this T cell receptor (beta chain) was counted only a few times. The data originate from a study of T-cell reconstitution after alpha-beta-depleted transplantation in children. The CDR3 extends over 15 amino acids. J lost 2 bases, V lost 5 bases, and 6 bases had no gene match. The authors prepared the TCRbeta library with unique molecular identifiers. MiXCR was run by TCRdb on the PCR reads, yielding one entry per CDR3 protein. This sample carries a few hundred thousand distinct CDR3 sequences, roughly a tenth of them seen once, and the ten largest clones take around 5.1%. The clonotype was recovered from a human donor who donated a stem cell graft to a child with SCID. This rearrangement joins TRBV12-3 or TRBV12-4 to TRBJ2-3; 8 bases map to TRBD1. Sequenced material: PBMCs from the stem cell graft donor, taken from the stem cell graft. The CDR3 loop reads CASSPYRGATDTQYF. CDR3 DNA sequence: TGTGCCAGCAGTCCTTACAGGGGGGCCACAGATACGCAGTATTTT.